This TCR beta chain was retrieved from a study of CD4 T cells in relation to SARS-CoV-2 and coronaviruses. About the study: TCR beta CDR3s were sequenced after roughly nine-day antigen culture of PBMCs. Shared crossreactive spike epitopes were mapped to their HLA restriction.

Sequenced by immunoSEQ multiplex PCR; TCRdb stores in-frame clones only, minus some. Of around 18,000 clones listed, around 79% are singletons. On this clone itself: No antigen is known for it.

Findings of the study overall: This crossreactivity analysis covered spike protein alone, no other viral proteins.

The unexposed donors gave CD4+ T cells in about 2010-2019, prior to COVID-19. Isolation of CD4+ T cells took place after around 11 days in culture. The source material was CD4+ T cells from PBMCs, cultured in vitro. This TCR derives from a human donor in good health.

The CDR3 is CASSLSGGPYNEQFF. In DNA, the CDR3 is TGTGCCAGCAGCTTAAGTGGCGGTCCCTACAATGAGCAGTTCTTC. V is TRBV7-3 and J is TRBJ2-1, with unresolved D. CDR1 and CDR2 from the germline V gene are SGHTA and FQGTGA. Trimming took off 1 base at V and 2 bases at J, with 9 bases between the two ends. The CDR3 length is 15 residues.